The 25 T cell receptor beta chains in this list originate from one sample, sequenced in a study of blood T cell repertoires in COVID-19. Profiling relied on immunoSEQ multiplex PCR, and the TCRdb table lists in-frame clones only, not all of them. This sample has fewer than 400,000 clones; approximately 90% occur once, and the top ten carry about 4.2%. The sample was PBMCs or T cells enriched from blood (not recorded which). These receptors all come from a woman between 25 and 40 years old who had been exposed to COVID-19.

The gene calls are TRBV7-9 and TRBJ2-7; 8 nucleotides match TRBD1. V shed 5 bases, J shed 2 bases, and the junction held 17 bases outside the gene matches. The CDR3 is 18 residues long. Germline V CDR1 and CDR2: SEHNR, FQNEAQ (reference sequence). The CDR3 sequence is CASSHAGTGILFPYEQYF. CDR3 coding DNA: TGTGCCAGCAGCCACGCCGGGACAGGCATTCTTTTCCCCTACGAGCAGTACTTC.

J is TRBJ2-5 and V is TRBV25-1; perhaps TRBD1 as D (5 bases). V was pared by 7 bases and J by 0 bases, with 6 bases between. The CDR3 covers 12 residues. The germline V gene encodes CDR1 MGHDK and CDR2 SYGVNS. The CDR3 loop is CASTGHQETQYF. In nucleotides, the CDR3 is TGTGCCAGCACAGGGCACCAAGAGACCCAGTACTTC.

The V gene is TRBV18, the J gene TRBJ2-3; 7 bases agree with TRBD1. The CDR3 contains 15 residues. The V segment lost 8 bases and the J segment 4 bases; nucleotides outside the gene matches: 12. Germline CDR1 reads KGHSH; CDR2 reads LQKENI. The CDR3 coding sequence is TGTGCCAGCCCTAAGTTGCAGGGGGTCCCAGATACGCAGTATTTT. The encoded protein is CASPKLQGVPDTQYF.

The chain combines TRBV3-1 (or the pseudogene TRBV3-2) with TRBJ1-4; no firm D call. V was clipped by 1 base and J by 8 bases, with 17 bases between them. CDR1 and CDR2 from the germline V gene are LGHDT and YNNKEL (reference sequence). This CDR3 has 16 amino acids. The chain's CDR3 is CASSQGVVGVREKLFF. CDR3 DNA: TGTGCCAGCAGCCAAGGGGTGGTAGGAGTAAGGGAAAAACTGTTTTTT.

The chain employs TRBV18 and TRBJ1-5; 11 bases map to TRBD1. V shed 4 bases, J shed 5 bases, and the junction held 7 bases outside the gene matches. Germline CDR1 is KGHSH and CDR2 is LQKENI. The CDR3 totals 16 residues. As DNA, the CDR3 is TGTGCCAGCTCACTCCCGGGACAGGGGGGGTATCAGCCCCAGCATTTT. This sequence encodes CASSLPGQGGYQPQHF. Looking up the rest from reference TRBV18 and TRBJ1-5 gives the full variable domain: NAGVMQNPRHLVRRRGQEARLRCSPMKGHSHVYWYRQLPEEGLKFMVYLQKENIIDESGMPKERFSAEFPKEGPSILRIQQVVRGDSAAYFCASSLPGQGGYQPQHFGDGTRLSIL.

The chain links TRBV19 to TRBJ1-5; 7 bases fit TRBD1. The CDR3 totals 14 residues. Germline V CDR1 and CDR2: LNHDA, SQIVND (reference sequence). The V segment lost 5 bases and the J segment 7 bases; nucleotides outside the gene matches: 8. The CDR3 DNA reads as TGTGCCAGTAGTGCTCACAGGGGTGGACAGCCCCAGCATTTT. This gives the protein CASSAHRGGQPQHF.

This chain joins TRBV30 and TRBJ1-2, with 8 bases identical to TRBD1. Germline CDR1 and CDR2: GTSNPN and SVGIG (reference sequence). The trim removed 4 bases at V and 4 bases at J, leaving 8 bases unmatched. The CDR3 contains 14 residues. This CDR3 is CAWNRQGSFYGYTF. As DNA, the CDR3 is TGTGCCTGGAACAGACAGGGGAGTTTCTATGGCTACACCTTC.

Concerning this clone: A much larger clone sits a single nucleotide away, making a read error possible. This specimen includes other DNA sequences encoding the same CDR3. J is TRBJ1-1 and V is TRBV18; 7 nucleotides line up with TRBD1. CDR3 length: 13 amino acids. CDR1 is KGHSH and CDR2 is LQKENI in the germline V gene. The V segment lost 6 bases and the J segment 1 base; nucleotides outside the gene matches: 2. CDR3 residues: CASSRQGNTEAFF. The CDR3 DNA sequence: TGTGCCAGCTCCCGACAGGGGAACACTGAAGCTTTCTTT.

This chain uses TRBV5-6 with TRBJ1-5; tentatively, D is TRBD1 (5 bases). Germline CDR1 SGHDT, CDR2 YYEEEE. Trimming removed 4 bases from V and 5 bases from J, with 13 bases in between. This CDR3 has 14 residues. CDR3 amino acids: CASSKIPGDQPQHF. In DNA form, the CDR3 reads TGTGCCAGCAGCAAAATCCCGGGGGATCAGCCCCAGCATTTT.

The chain joins TRBV5-1 to TRBJ1-3, with 7 bases fitting TRBD1. CDR3 length: 15 amino acids. Germline V gene lookup returns CDR1 SGHRS and CDR2 YFSETQ. The trim removed 0 bases at V and 4 bases at J, leaving 4 bases unmatched. CDR3 region: CASSLGRGEGNTIYF. CDR3 nucleotides: TGCGCCAGCAGCTTGGGCAGGGGGGAAGGAAACACCATATATTTT.

This CDR3 reads CASRQGRVTFF. CDR3 in DNA: TGTGCCAGCCGCCAGGGGCGAGTGACTTTCTTT. V is TRBV21-1 and J is TRBJ1-1; the table assigns TRBD1, which was not confirmed against the DNA. TRBV21-1 is given as a pseudogene. The CDR3 consists of 11 residues.

This clone was observed a single time. The V and J genes are TRBV3-1 (or the pseudogene TRBV3-2) and TRBJ2-7, with D possibly matching TRBD2 (5 bases). The CDR3 consists of 14 residues. CDR1 and CDR2 (germline): LGHDT, YNNKEL (reference sequence). V lost 4 bases and J 4 bases, leaving 14 bases between the germline ends. CDR3 nucleotide sequence: TGTGCCAGCAGCCCCGGACTGGGAGATTACGAGCAGTACTTC. This translates into CASSPGLGDYEQYF.

The CDR3 reads CASSSGQGNTGELFF. CDR3 DNA sequence: TGTGCCAGCAGTTCCGGCCAGGGGAACACCGGGGAGCTGTTTTTT. V is TRBV6-5 and J is TRBJ2-2; maybe TRBD1 (5 bases). V was shortened by 4 bases and J by 1 base, with 10 bases between the two germline ends. Germline lookup yields CDR1 MNHEY and CDR2 SVGAGI. The length of the CDR3 is 15 residues.

The chain employs TRBV6-6 and TRBJ1-2; D might be TRBD1 (6 bases). Trimming shortened V by 5 bases and J by 4 bases, and 14 bases separated the two germline ends. The CDR3 sequence is 14 residues long. CDR1 is MNHNY, CDR2 SVGAGI, per germline (reference sequence). The CDR3 region has the DNA TGTGCCAGCAGTACCCAGGGGCTTGGCTATGGCTACACCTTC. It specifies CASSTQGLGYGYTF.

V gene TRBV21-1 combines with J gene TRBJ1-2; the table names TRBD1, a call not compared with the DNA. TRBV21-1 is a pseudogene segment. This CDR3 has 16 amino acids. The chain's CDR3 is CASSARQGDGPMGYTF. CDR3 DNA sequence: TGTGCCAGCAGCGCTCGACAGGGGGATGGTCCGATGGGCTACACCTTC.

This clone was seen a single time. The rearrangement uses TRBV7-7 and TRBJ2-1; TRBD1 matches 7 bases. CDR1 SSHAT and CDR2 FNYEAQ come from the germline V gene (reference sequence). This CDR3 contains 13 residues. With V trimmed by 1 base and J by 9 bases, 3 bases remained unmatched. The CDR3 nucleotides are TGTGCCAGCAGCTTAGGACAGGGTGGTGAGCAGTTCTTC. Its translation: CASSLGQGGEQFF.

The genes are TRBV29-1 and TRBJ2-2, with D uncertain. The germline gives CDR1 SQVTM, CDR2 ANQGSEA. Trimming left V 7 bases short and J 7 bases short, with 13 bases between. The CDR3 covers 12 residues. CDR3 sequence (DNA): TGCAGCGCACAGCCCCCAGGCGGGGAGCTGTTTTTT. Amino acid sequence: CSAQPPGGELFF.

V is TRBV9 and J is TRBJ1-2, with D perhaps matching TRBD1 (5 bases). Germline V lookup: CDR1 SGDLS, CDR2 YYNGEE. The V end was cut by 0 bases, the J end by 2 bases, with 14 bases between. The CDR3 covers 16 residues. The CDR3 loop is CASSVATSEGNYGYTF. CDR3 nucleotide sequence: TGTGCCAGCAGCGTAGCTACTTCGGAGGGGAACTATGGCTACACCTTC.

This clone was recorded only once. V usage is TRBV5-4 and J usage is TRBJ2-3; D ambiguous. The CDR3 spans 14 residues. CDR1 and CDR2 from the germline V gene are SGHNT and YYREEE (reference sequence). V lost 1 base and J 4 bases, leaving 10 bases between the germline ends. This CDR3 reads CASSLKNEADTQYF. CDR3 bases: TGTGCCAGCAGCTTGAAGAATGAGGCAGATACGCAGTATTTT.

The gene calls are TRBV4-2 and TRBJ2-7; 7 bases are a match to TRBD1. V gave up 4 bases and J gave up 5 bases; unmatched junction bases: 11. The CDR3 is 15 residues long. Germline values: CDR1 LGHNA, CDR2 YNFKEQ. The CDR3 DNA is TGTGCCAGCAGCCGCCTACCCAGACAGGGCGACGAGCAGTACTTC. It specifies CASSRLPRQGDEQYF.

This sequence joins TRBV15 and TRBJ1-3; the match to TRBD1 covers 7 bases. After removal of 1 base from V and 0 bases from J, the junction contained 0 bases not matched to a gene. Per germline, CDR1 LNHNV and CDR2 YYDKDF (reference sequence). This CDR3 has 15 amino acids. The CDR3 loop reads CATSRGQGSGNTIYF. The DNA for the CDR3 is TGTGCCACCAGCAGAGGACAGGGCTCTGGAAACACCATATATTTT.

The chain combines TRBV14 with TRBJ2-1; D may be TRBD2 (6 bases). Germline CDR1 is SGHDN and CDR2 is FVKESK. Trimming shortened V by 0 bases and J by 7 bases, and 7 bases separated the two germline ends. This CDR3 contains 13 residues. This chain's CDR3 is CASSQDGRNEQFF. As DNA, the CDR3 is TGTGCCAGCAGCCAAGATGGGAGGAATGAGCAGTTCTTC.

V usage is TRBV10-3 and J usage is TRBJ1-1; D may be TRBD1 (5 bases). Trimming removed 6 bases from V and 3 bases from J, with 14 bases in between. Per germline, CDR1 ENHRY and CDR2 SYGVKD. This CDR3 is built from 14 residues. The DNA for the CDR3 is TGTGCCATCAGGGACGGACAAGGGGACACTGAAGCTTTCTTT. Its protein is CAIRDGQGDTEAFF.

This chain connects TRBV28 to TRBJ2-2; tentatively, D is TRBD2 (5 bases). V was shortened by 6 bases and J by 8 bases, with 13 bases between the two germline ends. CDR3 length equals 13 residues. CDR1 and CDR2 (germline): MDHEN, SYDVKM. CDR3 residues: CASSRVSGGELFF. CDR3 nucleotide sequence: TGTGCCAGCAGCCGGGTATCGGGGGGGGAGCTGTTTTTT.

This chain links TRBV7-9 with TRBJ2-1; 8 nucleotides line up with TRBD1. The CDR3 is made up of 15 amino acids. V lost 5 bases and J lost 6; bases outside the gene matches: 9. Germline CDR1 reads SEHNR; CDR2 reads FQNEAQ (reference sequence). This chain's CDR3 is CASSPRGLAINEQFF. The CDR3 bases are TGTGCCAGCAGCCCCAGGGGGCTAGCGATCAATGAGCAGTTCTTC.